This TCR beta chain came from a study of identifying expanded T cells in peripheral blood. Study-level points and caveats: Differentially abundant clones: 1 to 1.5 between replicates, about 15 at two to three weeks, 19 to 20 at four. Clone count variance between roughly 2-week samples rose with total template count.

This CDR3 spans 15 amino acids. Germline CDR1 and CDR2: MGHDK and SYGVNS. J lost 6 bases, V lost 4 bases, and 3 bases had no gene match. Points on this clone: Its antigen is unknown.

Method: immunoSEQ multiplex PCR; TCRdb's copy keeps in-frame clones and lacks some. There are 75,000 to 90,000 clones in the sample; around four fifths occur only once, and approximately 20% lies in the top ten. During the collection period, no donor immune events like infections were recorded. This chain uses TRBV25-1 with TRBJ2-2, with TRBD1 matching 12 bases. The sequencing sample was made of blood. The sequence was collected from a person between 18 and 70 years old in good health. CDR3 bases: TGTGCCAGCAGTGTCGGGACAGGGGGCCCCGGGGAGCTGTTTTTT. Translating it yields CASSVGTGGPGELFF. The complete variable domain, with remaining parts taken from reference TRBV25-1 and TRBJ2-2, reads EADIYQTPRYLVIGTGKKITLECSQTMGHDKMYWYQQDPGMELHLIHYSYGVNSTEKGDLSSESTVSRIRTEHFPLTLESARPSHTSQYLCASSVGTGGPGELFFGEGSRLTVL.